The 21 T cell receptor beta chains below come from one sample, sequenced in a study of T cell responses to AZD1222 COVID-19 vaccine. The assay was immunoSEQ multiplex PCR, and TCRdb's table has in-frame clones only and misses some. The repertoire consists of 170,000 or so clones, with about nine tenths occurring once and the leading ten covering about 1.6%. The starting material was peripheral blood, obtained on day 0 of AZD1222 vaccination. These receptors were collected from an adult in good health.

The V gene is TRBV4-1, the J gene TRBJ1-2; the match to TRBD1 covers 12 bases. Germline trimming cut 5 bases from V and 4 bases from J; bases unmatched to any gene: 8. The germline gives CDR1 MGHRA, CDR2 YSYEKL. This CDR3 is 16 amino acids long. CDR3 nucleotide sequence: TGCGCCAGCAGCTTGGGACAGGGGGCGCTGGGCTATGGCTACACCTTC. Encoded protein: CASSLGQGALGYGYTF.

The V and J genes are TRBV7-2 and TRBJ1-6; no firm D call. The V gene lost 3 bases and the J gene lost 7 bases, with 19 bases spanning the gap. This CDR3 has 17 amino acids. Per the germline V gene, CDR1 is SGHTA and CDR2 is FQGNSA. CDR3 sequence reads: CASSFAKLGQPNSPLHF. CDR3 coding DNA: TGTGCCAGCAGCTTTGCCAAATTGGGTCAGCCAAATTCACCCCTCCACTTT.

This chain links TRBV6-2 or TRBV6-3 with TRBJ1-6; a weak D match, TRBD1 (5 bases). This CDR3 comprises 15 residues. Germline CDR1 reads MNHEY; CDR2 reads SVGEGT. Trimming took 6 bases from V and 10 from J, leaving 19 bases between them. The CDR3 DNA sequence: TGTGCCAGCAGCCGAGTCAGGGAGAGAGGGTCACCCCTCCACTTT. It codes for CASSRVRERGSPLHF.

This clone was seen just once. The chain couples TRBV5-6 to TRBJ1-4, with D tentatively TRBD1 (5 bases). The CDR3 has 17 amino acids. Germline assignment: CDR1 SGHDT and CDR2 YYEEEE. The V and J ends lost 0 bases and 0 bases respectively, with 12 bases between them. In DNA form, the CDR3 reads TGTGCCAGCAGCTTGGGGCAGGGAGTTGCAACTAATGAAAAACTGTTTTTT. It encodes CASSLGQGVATNEKLFF.

The gene calls are TRBV5-4 and TRBJ2-5, with no clear D. V was clipped by 3 bases and J by 4 bases, with 16 bases between them. The CDR3 length is 15 residues. Germline V gives CDR1 SGHNT, CDR2 YYREEE (reference sequence). The CDR3 sequence is CASSSSRGWRETQYF. In DNA form, the CDR3 reads TGTGCCAGCAGCTCTTCGAGAGGATGGCGAGAGACCCAGTACTTC.

Comments on this clone: Other nucleotide sequences in the sample specify the same CDR3. This chain's CDR3 is CASSQVTGNTIYF. DNA of the CDR3: TGCGCCAGCAGCCAGGTAACTGGAAACACCATATATTTT. The V call is TRBV4-1, the J call TRBJ1-3; D not certain. Looked up from germline, CDR1 is MGHRA and CDR2 is YSYEKL. The CDR3 runs 13 residues. With 3 bases removed from V and 2 bases from J, the gap between germline ends came to 5 bases.

V is TRBV12-3 or TRBV12-4 and J is TRBJ1-2; no definite D call. This CDR3 is built from 12 residues. Trimming removed 3 bases from V and 8 bases from J, with 10 bases in between. CDR3 region: CASSLAGNGYTF. CDR3 sequence (DNA): TGTGCCAGCAGTTTGGCCGGAAACGGCTACACCTTC.

The V gene is TRBV4-1, the J gene TRBJ1-6; TRBD1 agrees at 8 bases. The germline gives CDR1 MGHRA, CDR2 YSYEKL. The CDR3 extends over 16 amino acids. V lost 0 bases to trimming and J lost 7 bases; unmatched junction nucleotides: 5. The CDR3 loop reads CASSQDSRQGNSPLHF. The DNA for the CDR3 is TGCGCCAGCAGCCAAGATTCCCGACAGGGGAATTCACCCCTCCACTTT.

The chain carries TRBV7-9 and TRBJ1-3, with no clear D. Germline V gene data show CDR1 as SEHNR and CDR2 as FQNEAQ (reference sequence). The ends were cut back, 0 bases at V and 7 bases at J, with 13 bases in the middle. This CDR3 has 15 amino acids. Here the CDR3 DNA reads TGTGCCAGCAGCTTAGCAGCCGCGGCGGGGAACACCATATATTTT. Translating it yields CASSLAAAAGNTIYF.

The chain combines TRBV12-3 or TRBV12-4 with TRBJ2-5; D gene ambiguous. The CDR3 spans 13 residues. V lost 2 bases, J lost 4 bases, and 8 bases lay in between. The CDR3 is CASSLMVPETQYF. The CDR3 DNA reads TGTGCCAGCAGTTTAATGGTACCAGAGACCCAGTACTTC.

The V gene is TRBV28, the J gene TRBJ1-1; 9 positions agree with TRBD1. Per germline, CDR1 MDHEN and CDR2 SYDVKM. This CDR3 contains 15 residues. V lost 5 bases, J lost 4 bases, and 8 bases stayed unmatched. The CDR3 DNA is TGTGCCAGCAGTACGCCGACAGGGGGGATCACTGAAGCTTTCTTT. Its translation is CASSTPTGGITEAFF.

The V gene is TRBV2, the J gene TRBJ1-2, with D possibly being TRBD1 (6 bases). V lost 6 bases, J lost 6 bases, and 14 bases lay in between. Per germline, CDR1 SNHLY and CDR2 FYNNEI. The CDR3 covers 13 residues. CDR3 in DNA: TGTGCCAGCAGCCCTCGAGGGGGGAATGGCTACACCTTC. It is translated as CASSPRGGNGYTF.

The chain is built from TRBV19 and TRBJ1-5; 7 nucleotides agree with TRBD1. The V segment lost 5 bases and the J segment 9 bases; nucleotides outside the gene matches: 7. CDR3 length: 13 amino acids. The germline gives CDR1 LNHDA, CDR2 SQIVND (reference sequence). The CDR3 loop is CASSPGQMGPQHF. For the CDR3, the DNA is TGTGCCAGTAGTCCGGGACAGATGGGGCCCCAGCATTTT.

The chain is built from TRBV19 and TRBJ1-4; D is unclear. This CDR3 region has 17 residues. Trimming shortened V by 1 base and J by 6 bases, and 18 bases separated the two germline ends. Germline V gives CDR1 LNHDA, CDR2 SQIVND (reference sequence). In DNA form, the CDR3 reads TGTGCCAGTAGTATAGTGCCCGGGGTCCCTGGGGATGAAAAACTGTTTTTT. This codes for CASSIVPGVPGDEKLFF. Together with reference TRBV19 and TRBJ1-4, the CDR3 gives the full variable domain: DGGITQSPKYLFRKEGQNVTLSCEQNLNHDAMYWYRQDPGQGLRLIYYSQIVNDFQKGDIAEGYSVSREKKESFPLTVTSAQKNPTAFYLCASSIVPGVPGDEKLFFGSGTQLSVL.

The V gene is TRBV5-3, the J gene TRBJ1-1; 8 bases fit TRBD1. TRBV5-3 is flagged as an ORF with uncertain function. The CDR3 spans 15 residues. The J segment lost 2 bases and the V segment lost 3 bases, leaving 6 bases of the junction unmatched. This CDR3 reads CARSWEGQGNTEAFF. The DNA of the CDR3 is TGTGCCAGAAGCTGGGAAGGACAGGGAAACACTGAAGCTTTCTTT.

CDR3 bases: TGTGCCAGCAGTGTAGCGATCATCATCGAAGGAAACACCATATATTTT. This gives the protein CASSVAIIIEGNTIYF. This chain joins TRBV25-1 and TRBJ1-3; D call uncertain. Trimming took off 4 bases at V and 4 bases at J, with 17 bases between the two ends. CDR1 is MGHDK and CDR2 is SYGVNS in the germline V gene. The CDR3 extends over 16 amino acids.

The chain recombines TRBV25-1 with TRBJ2-1, with TRBD2 matching 12 bases. There are 15 residues in the CDR3. V lost 6 bases and J lost 4; bases outside the gene matches: 4. The germline V gene has CDR1 MGHDK and CDR2 SYGVNS. This CDR3 is CASRLTSGGYNEQFF. CDR3 DNA sequence: TGTGCCAGCAGGCTTACTAGCGGGGGGTACAATGAGCAGTTCTTC. Full variable domain (rest looked up from reference TRBV25-1 and TRBJ2-1): EADIYQTPRYLVIGTGKKITLECSQTMGHDKMYWYQQDPGMELHLIHYSYGVNSTEKGDLSSESTVSRIRTEHFPLTLESARPSHTSQYLCASRLTSGGYNEQFFGPGTRLTVL.

The chain is built from TRBV28 and TRBJ1-4, with 8 nucleotides matching TRBD1. Germline lookup yields CDR1 MDHEN and CDR2 SYDVKM. The CDR3 consists of 13 residues. After removal of 10 bases from V and 4 bases from J, the junction contained 5 bases not matched to a gene. The CDR3 DNA sequence: TGTGCCACCTTGACAGGGGTTAATGAAAAACTGTTTTTT. Its translation: CATLTGVNEKLFF.

The V gene is TRBV5-5, the J gene TRBJ2-4; D is unclear. Trimming shortened V by 9 bases and J by 9 bases, and 25 bases separated the two germline ends. Germline CDR1 reads SGHKS; CDR2 reads YYEKEE (reference sequence). The CDR3 length is 15 residues. CDR3 sequence (DNA): TGTGCCACCAAGCTTTCTCTAACCCCCGGCGGCATTCAGTACTTC. This codes for CATKLSLTPGGIQYF. The variable domain in full, with the rest retrieved from reference TRBV5-5 and TRBJ2-4, is DAGVTQSPTHLIKTRGQQVTLRCSPISGHKSVSWYQQVLGQGPQFIFQYYEKEERGRGNFPDRFSARQFPNYSSELNVNALLLGDSALYLCATKLSLTPGGIQYFGAGTRLSVL.

This rearrangement joins TRBV11-2 to TRBJ2-1, with 7 bases matching TRBD2. This CDR3 is built from 17 residues. Germline CDR1 and CDR2: SGHAT and FQNNGV. J gave up 4 bases and V 2 bases, and 11 bases lay outside the gene matches. CDR3 nucleotides: TGTGCCAGCAGCTTAAGGACTAGATTGGTTTTATACAATGAGCAGTTCTTC. Translated: CASSLRTRLVLYNEQFF.

This sequence joins TRBV14 and TRBJ2-7; perhaps TRBD2 as D (5 bases). The V gene's germline CDR1 is SGHDN and CDR2 FVKESK. The V end was cut by 2 bases, the J end by 3 bases, with 11 bases between. The CDR3 sequence is 14 residues long. The CDR3 here is CASSQSGRSYEQYF. CDR3 nucleotides: TGTGCCAGCAGCCAAAGCGGCCGGAGCTACGAGCAGTACTTC. Complete variable domain (other parts from reference TRBV14 and TRBJ2-7): EAGVTQFPSHSVIEKGQTVTLRCDPISGHDNLYWYRRVMGKEIKFLLHFVKESKQDESGMPNNRFLAERTGGTYSTLKVQPAELEDSGVYFCASSQSGRSYEQYFGPGTRLTVT.